This TCR beta chain derives from a study of early T cells in non-severe SARS-CoV-2 infection. Study information: Sequencing targeted bulk RNA from unsorted whole blood, leaving chains unpaired.

Study-level findings and limits: Anti-spike CD8 responses were favored in VDJdb matching, and private and CD4 specificities were missed.

At least ten counts were recorded for this clonotype. Its cognate antigen is unknown. J gave up 5 bases and V 4 bases, and 9 bases lay outside the gene matches. The CDR3 length is 17 residues. The V gene's germline CDR1 is SGHAT and CDR2 FQNNGV. Researchers tagged individual cDNA molecules with unique molecular identifiers. A single record per CDR3 protein comes from TCRdb applying MiXCR to the 5' RACE reads. The table records 80,000 to 100,000 distinct CDR3 sequences, 13% to 15% of them present only once. J is TRBJ2-3 and V is TRBV11-2; 13 bases map to TRBD2. Sequencing was performed on whole blood. The sequence derives from an adult who was a healthcare worker with PCR-confirmed SARS-CoV-2 infection or an uninfected control (not recorded which). The CDR3 DNA reads TGTGCCAGCAGCTCCGCATCGACTAGCGGGGGGTTAGATACGCAGTATTTT. Translating it yields CASSSASTSGGLDTQYF.